This TCR beta chain was sequenced in a study of CD8+CD57+ T cells in acquired aplastic anemia (dated by TCRdb to the late 2010s). With regard to the full study: A mean of 3.2 ug of DNA, ranging from about 0.2 to 27.4 ug, was extracted from sorted CD4+ and CD8+ cells. CD8+CD57+ expansion was defined as frequency above the mean frequency observed in healthy subjects. General findings and caveats noted by the study authors: Twenty-nine CD8+ CDR3 sequences were found in both patients and controls but appeared to be highly expressed in patients and within the immunodominant clones of the patients. Patients and healthy controls showed no significant difference in CD8+ Simpson's diversity (P=0.060).

In regard to this clonotype: Its antigen is unknown. No much larger clone exists at a distance of one base, and base qualities are not known.

Its CDR3 holds 11 amino acids, cysteine through phenylalanine. Just CDR3 DNA is preserved here, 33 bases in frame from base 1. The junction shows trimming of 7 bases on V and 14 bases on J, and the gene matches do not reach 10 bases of it. The germline V gene provides CDR1 SNHLY and CDR2 FYNNEI. TCR beta VDJ combination and CDR3 sequence profiling used genomic DNA as the template. TCR repertoire sequencing was run on an Illumina HiSeq 2000. The original pipeline was this. TRBV/TRBJ rearrangement plots, CDR3 size and DJ length profiles, and Simpson's diversity index were used to evaluate the repertoires. Whichever DNA sequence was most abundant in the deep sequencing data was defined as the immunodominant clone. CDR3 amino acid sequences were checked for sharing across subjects and were also compared against the VDJdb database and published repertoires. The raw public data were reprocessed by TCRdb itself: fastp quality trimming at Q25, MiXCR clonotype calling, in-frame beta chains only. Entries that share a CDR3 protein sequence are merged under the most common genes and DNA. It is TCRdb's table, rather than the study itself, that gives the V and J calls and clone size. For this sample there are about 190,000 distinct CDR3 sequences; nearly 50% appear just once. The top ten constitute over 7.5% of the sample.

The patients picked for sequencing were ones in whom flow cytometry had shown an expansion of CD8+CD57+ cells. Severe acquired aplastic anemia was diagnosed in all patients according to International Study of Aplastic Anemia and Agranulocytosis and Camitta criteria. At the time blood was sampled, none of the patients had received any therapy. In the study, sorted CD4+ and CD8+ blood T cells from patients with severe aplastic anemia and from healthy subjects underwent deep sequencing of TCR repertoires. Patients were enrolled under clinicaltrials.gov protocols 00001620, 01623167, 00001397, 00071045, 00081523 and 00961064 in the USA. Ficoll-Paque density gradient centrifugation was used to isolate peripheral blood mononuclear cells. CD4+ and CD8+ T cells were sorted by FACS or magnetic beads before DNA extraction.

The source is a human donor with aplastic anemia. The sequencing input was sorted CD4+, CD8+, or CD8+CD57+ T cells (not recorded which) from PBMCs. In this chain, TRBV2 is recombined with TRBJ2-5; 7 nucleotides in the junction match TRBD1. The DNA sequence is as follows: TGTGCCAGCACCGAGGGGGCAGGCCTATACTTC. It translates to CASTEGAGLYF.